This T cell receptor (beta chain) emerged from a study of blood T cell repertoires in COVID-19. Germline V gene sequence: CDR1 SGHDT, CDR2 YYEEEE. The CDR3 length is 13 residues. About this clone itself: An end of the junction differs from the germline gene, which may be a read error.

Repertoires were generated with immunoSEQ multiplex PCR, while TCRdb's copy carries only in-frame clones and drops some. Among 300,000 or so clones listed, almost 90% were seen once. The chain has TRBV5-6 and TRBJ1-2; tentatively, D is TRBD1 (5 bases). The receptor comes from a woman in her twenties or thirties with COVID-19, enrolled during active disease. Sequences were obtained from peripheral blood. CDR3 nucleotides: TGTGCTAGCACTAAGGGGCGTAGCTATGGCTACACCTTC. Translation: CASTKGRSYGYTF.